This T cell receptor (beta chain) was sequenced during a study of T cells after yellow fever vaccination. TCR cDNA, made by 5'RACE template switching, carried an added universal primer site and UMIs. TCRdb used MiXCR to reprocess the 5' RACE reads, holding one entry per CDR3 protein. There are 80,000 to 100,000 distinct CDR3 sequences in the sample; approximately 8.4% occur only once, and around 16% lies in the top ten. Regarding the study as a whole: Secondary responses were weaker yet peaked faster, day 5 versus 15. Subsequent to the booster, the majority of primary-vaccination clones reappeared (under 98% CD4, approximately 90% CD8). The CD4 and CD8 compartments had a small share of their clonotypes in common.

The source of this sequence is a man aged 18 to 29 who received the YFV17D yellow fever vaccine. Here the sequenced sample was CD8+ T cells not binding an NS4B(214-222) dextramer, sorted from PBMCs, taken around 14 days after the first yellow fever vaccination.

The CDR3 DNA is TGTGCCAGCAGTACACGACAGGGTTTAAACACCGGGGAGCTGTTTTTT. Translation gives CASSTRQGLNTGELFF. The chain is built from TRBV6-5 and TRBJ2-2; 7 bases line up with TRBD1. Germline V lookup: CDR1 MNHEY, CDR2 SVGAGI. Trimming at V came to 5 bases and at J to 2 bases, leaving 8 bases not matched to a gene. The CDR3 runs to 16 residues.